The T cell receptor beta chain under discussion was sequenced for a study of CD8+ T cells in alopecia areata. Extracted from the samples, RNA was reverse transcribed into cDNA to serve as the sequencing template. The method was immunoSEQ multiplex PCR; TCRdb's version includes in-frame clones alone and lacks a portion of them. The table shows 85,000 to 95,000 clones, with about two thirds occurring only once. Of note for this clone: Its antigen remains unidentified.

The study, taken as a whole, reports: Tofacitinib yielded significantly lower scalp clonality and fewer expanded CD8+ clones among the top 100. Affected scalp, especially in alopecia totalis/universalis, had a higher clonality than normal scalp did. For baseline CD8+ expansion, any link to response stays uncertain with one nonresponder.

V was trimmed by 0 bases and J by 2 bases, leaving 11 bases between them. The CDR3 has 15 residues. Germline assignment: CDR1 LGHNA and CDR2 YSLEER. Treatment meaning: oral pan-JAK inhibitor, 5-10 mg twice daily. This rearrangement joins TRBV4-3 to TRBJ2-7; the D gene could be TRBD1 or TRBD2 (5 bases each). This clonotype was sampled from a human donor with alopecia areata. The material was CD8+ T cells sorted from blood, obtained between weeks 43 and 45, from a patient treated with tofacitinib. CDR3 in DNA: TGCGCCAGCAGCCAAGAAAGGGACGCCACCTACGAGCAGTACTTC. Translating it yields CASSQERDATYEQYF.